Listed below are T cell receptor beta chains from one sample, sequenced in a study of cytomegalovirus exposure and HLA in healthy donors. Here immunoSEQ multiplex PCR was the method, and the copy in TCRdb shows in-frame clones only, minus some. In all, the sample yields roughly 57,000 clones. Sample: PBMCs. These receptor sequences come from a young man in good health and CMV-seropositive. Each CDR3 is given with its conserved first and last residue. Fields, in order: D gene, V gene, J gene, CDR3 protein, CDR3 DNA. A D gene is named only where the DNA matches it firmly.

>NA|TRBV19|TRBJ2-7
CASSIGGQPTYEQYF
TGTGCCAGTAGTATAGGGGGGCAGCCAACCTACGAGCAGTACTTC
>TRBD1|TRBV29-1|TRBJ2-1
CSVETGVGDEQFF
TGCAGCGTTGAGACAGGGGTCGGCGATGAGCAGTTCTTC
>TRBD1|TRBV29-1|TRBJ2-7
CSVADRGHEQYF
TGCAGCGTTGCGGACAGGGGCCACGAGCAGTACTTC
>TRBD1|TRBV7-8|TRBJ1-3
CASSLAGTGDRGNTIYF
TGTGCCAGCAGCTTAGCTGGGACAGGGGATCGTGGAAACACCATATATTTT
>NA|TRBV29-1|TRBJ2-1
CSVEGEGRRSYNEQFF
TGCAGCGTTGAAGGGGAAGGGAGGAGGTCCTACAATGAGCAGTTCTTC
>NA|TRBV11-2|TRBJ2-4
CASSFSPGENIQYF
TGTGCCAGCAGCTTTTCTCCAGGGGAAAACATTCAGTACTTC
>NA|TRBV27|TRBJ2-2
CASRDYSGELFF
TGTGCCAGCAGGGACTATTCCGGGGAGCTGTTTTTT
>NA|TRBV4-1|TRBJ2-7
CASSQVPPGEQYF
TGCGCCAGCAGCCAAGTCCCGCCAGGGGAGCAGTACTTC
>NA|TRBV2|TRBJ2-7
CASSEGPKNRRISYEQYF
TGTGCCAGCAGTGAAGGGCCAAAGAACAGGCGGATCTCCTACGAGCAGTACTTC
>TRBD1|TRBV6-1|TRBJ2-7
CASDRDSPYEQYF
TGTGCCAGCGACAGGGATAGCCCCTACGAGCAGTACTTC
>TRBD2|TRBV19|TRBJ2-3
CASSNGLAGADTQYF
TGTGCCAGTAGTAACGGACTAGCGGGAGCAGATACGCAGTATTTT
>NA|TRBV27|TRBJ2-7
CASSPDSAYEQYF
TGTGCCAGCAGTCCGGACAGCGCCTACGAGCAGTACTTC
>NA|TRBV6-6|TRBJ2-7
CASSYGLVISYEQYF
TGTGCCAGCAGTTACGGCCTAGTGATCTCCTACGAGCAGTACTTC
>TRBD2|TRBV2|TRBJ2-5
CARGTSGRETQYF
TGTGCCAGAGGGACTAGCGGGAGAGAGACCCAGTACTTC
>TRBD1|TRBV7-9|TRBJ2-7
CASSLGTGGPYEQYF
TGTGCCAGCAGCTTAGGGACAGGGGGACCCTACGAGCAGTACTTC
>NA|TRBV7-9|TRBJ2-3
CASSLPGTDTQYF
TGTGCCAGCAGCTTGCCCGGGACAGATACGCAGTATTTT